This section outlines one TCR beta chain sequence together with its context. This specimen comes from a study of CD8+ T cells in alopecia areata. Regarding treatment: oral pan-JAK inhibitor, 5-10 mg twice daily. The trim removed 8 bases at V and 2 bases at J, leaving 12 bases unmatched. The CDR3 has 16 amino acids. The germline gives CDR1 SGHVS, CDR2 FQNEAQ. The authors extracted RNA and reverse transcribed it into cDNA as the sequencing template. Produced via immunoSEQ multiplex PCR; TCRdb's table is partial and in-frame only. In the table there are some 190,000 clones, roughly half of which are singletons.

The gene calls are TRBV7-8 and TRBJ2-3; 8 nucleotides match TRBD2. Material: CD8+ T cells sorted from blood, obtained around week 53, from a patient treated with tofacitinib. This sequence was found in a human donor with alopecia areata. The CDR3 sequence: CASAGIGLAYTDTQYF. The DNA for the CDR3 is TGTGCCAGCGCGGGCATTGGACTAGCATACACAGATACGCAGTATTTT.